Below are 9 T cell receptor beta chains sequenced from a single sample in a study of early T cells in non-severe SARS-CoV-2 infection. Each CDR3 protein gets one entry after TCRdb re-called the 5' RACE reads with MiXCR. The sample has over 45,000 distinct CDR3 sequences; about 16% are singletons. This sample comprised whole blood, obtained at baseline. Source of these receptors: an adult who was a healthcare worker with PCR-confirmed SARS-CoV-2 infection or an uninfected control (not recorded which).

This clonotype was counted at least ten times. This CDR3 reads CSASSGGAAREQFF. The CDR3 DNA reads TGCAGTGCTAGCAGCGGGGGAGCCGCGCGTGAGCAGTTCTTC. The V and J genes are TRBV20-1 and TRBJ2-1; 8 bases fit TRBD2. Germline V lookup: CDR1 DFQATT, CDR2 SNEGSKA (reference sequence). This CDR3 spans 14 amino acids. With V trimmed by 3 bases and J by 9 bases, 10 bases remained unmatched.

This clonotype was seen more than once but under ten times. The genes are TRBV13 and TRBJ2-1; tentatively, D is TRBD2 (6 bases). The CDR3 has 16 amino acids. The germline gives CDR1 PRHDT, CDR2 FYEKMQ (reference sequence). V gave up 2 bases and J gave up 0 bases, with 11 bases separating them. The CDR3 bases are TGTGCCAGCAGCTTAAGGCGGGGTGGCTCCTACAATGAGCAGTTCTTC. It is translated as CASSLRRGGSYNEQFF.

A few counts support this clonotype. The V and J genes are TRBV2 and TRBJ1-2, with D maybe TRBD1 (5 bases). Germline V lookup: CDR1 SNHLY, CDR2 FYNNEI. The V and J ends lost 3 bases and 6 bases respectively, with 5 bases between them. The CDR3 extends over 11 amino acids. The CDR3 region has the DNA TGTGCCAGCAGTGACAGGGATGGCTACACCTTC. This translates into CASSDRDGYTF.

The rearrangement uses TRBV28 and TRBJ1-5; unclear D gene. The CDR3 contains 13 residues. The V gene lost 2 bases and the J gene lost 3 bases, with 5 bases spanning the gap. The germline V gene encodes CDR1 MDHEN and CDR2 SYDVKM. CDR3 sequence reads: CASSLTNNQPQHF. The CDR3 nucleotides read TGTGCCAGCAGTTTAACCAACAATCAGCCCCAGCATTTT.

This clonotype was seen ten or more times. The DNA of the CDR3 is TGTGCCAGCTCACCGTCGGCAGGGGGCGGCAATCAGCCCCAGCATTTT. Protein: CASSPSAGGGNQPQHF. V and J are TRBV18 and TRBJ1-5; 8 bases align to TRBD1. Trimming at V came to 3 bases and at J to 2 bases, leaving 6 bases not matched to a gene. Germline CDR1 KGHSH, CDR2 LQKENI. The CDR3 loop spans 16 amino acids. Using reference TRBV18 and TRBJ1-5 for the parts outside the CDR3, the full variable domain is NAGVMQNPRHLVRRRGQEARLRCSPMKGHSHVYWYRQLPEEGLKFMVYLQKENIIDESGMPKERFSAEFPKEGPSILRIQQVVRGDSAAYFCASSPSAGGGNQPQHFGDGTRLSIL.

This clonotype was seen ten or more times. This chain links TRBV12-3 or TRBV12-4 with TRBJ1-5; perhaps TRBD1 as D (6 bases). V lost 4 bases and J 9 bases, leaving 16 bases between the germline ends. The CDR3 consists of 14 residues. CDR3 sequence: CASSSGALGSPQHF. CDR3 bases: TGTGCCAGCAGTTCAGGGGCCCTAGGATCGCCCCAGCATTTT.

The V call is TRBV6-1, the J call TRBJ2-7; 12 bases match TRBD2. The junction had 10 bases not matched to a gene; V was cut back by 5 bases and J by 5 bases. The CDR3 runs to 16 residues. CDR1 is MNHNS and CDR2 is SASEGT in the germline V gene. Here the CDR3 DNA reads TGTGCCAGCAGTTCTCGACTAGCGGGAGTAGTCCACGAGCAGTACTTC. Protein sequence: CASSSRLAGVVHEQYF.

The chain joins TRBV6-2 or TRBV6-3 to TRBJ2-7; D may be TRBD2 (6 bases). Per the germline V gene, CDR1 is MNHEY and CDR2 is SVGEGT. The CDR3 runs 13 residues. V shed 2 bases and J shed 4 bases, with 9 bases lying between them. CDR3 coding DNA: TGTGCCAGCAGTTACGCGGGGATTTACGAGCAGTACTTC. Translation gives CASSYAGIYEQYF.

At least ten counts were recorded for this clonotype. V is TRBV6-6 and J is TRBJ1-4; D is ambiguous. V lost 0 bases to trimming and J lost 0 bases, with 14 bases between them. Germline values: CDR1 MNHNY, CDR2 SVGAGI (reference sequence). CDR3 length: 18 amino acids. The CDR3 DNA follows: TGTGCCAGCAGTTACTCTCGGGCAGCTAGAGCAACTAATGAAAAACTGTTTTTT. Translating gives CASSYSRAARATNEKLFF.